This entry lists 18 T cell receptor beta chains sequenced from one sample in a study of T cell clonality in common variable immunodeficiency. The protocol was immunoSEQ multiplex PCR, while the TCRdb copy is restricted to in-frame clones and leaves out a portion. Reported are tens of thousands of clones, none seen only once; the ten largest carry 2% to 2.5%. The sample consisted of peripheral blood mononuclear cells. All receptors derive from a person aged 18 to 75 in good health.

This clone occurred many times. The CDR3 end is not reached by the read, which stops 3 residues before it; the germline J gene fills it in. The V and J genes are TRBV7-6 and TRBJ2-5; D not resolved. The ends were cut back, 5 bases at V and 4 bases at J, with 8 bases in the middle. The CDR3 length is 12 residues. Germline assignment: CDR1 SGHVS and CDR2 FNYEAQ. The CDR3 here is CASSPPLETQYF. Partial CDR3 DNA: TGTGCCAGCAGCCCTCCCCTAGAGACC.

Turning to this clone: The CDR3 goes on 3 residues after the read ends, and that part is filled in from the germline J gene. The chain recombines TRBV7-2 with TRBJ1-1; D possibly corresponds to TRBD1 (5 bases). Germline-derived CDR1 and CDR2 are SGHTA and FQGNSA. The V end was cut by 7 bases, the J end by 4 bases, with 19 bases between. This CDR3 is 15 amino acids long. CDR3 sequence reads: CASTKPGGEGTEAFF. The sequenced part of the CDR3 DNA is TGTGCCAGCACCAAACCCGGGGGTGAGGGCACTGAA.

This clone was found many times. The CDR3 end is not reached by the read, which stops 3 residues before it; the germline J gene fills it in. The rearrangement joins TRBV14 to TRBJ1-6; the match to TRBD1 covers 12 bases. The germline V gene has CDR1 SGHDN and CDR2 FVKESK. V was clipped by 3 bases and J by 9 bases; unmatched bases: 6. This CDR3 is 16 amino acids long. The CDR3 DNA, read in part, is TGTGCCAGCAGCCAGCGGGACAGGGGGCAAGGTTCACCC. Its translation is CASSQRDRGQGSP. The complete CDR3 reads CASSQRDRGQGSPLHF.

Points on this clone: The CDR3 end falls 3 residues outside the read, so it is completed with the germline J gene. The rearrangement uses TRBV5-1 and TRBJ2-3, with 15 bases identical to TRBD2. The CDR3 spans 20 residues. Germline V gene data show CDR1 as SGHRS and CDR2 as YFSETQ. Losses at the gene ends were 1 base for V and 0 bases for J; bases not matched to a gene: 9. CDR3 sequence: CASSLKRGLAGGTSTDTQYF. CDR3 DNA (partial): TGCGCCAGCAGCTTGAAGAGAGGACTAGCGGGGGGGACTAGCACAGATACG.

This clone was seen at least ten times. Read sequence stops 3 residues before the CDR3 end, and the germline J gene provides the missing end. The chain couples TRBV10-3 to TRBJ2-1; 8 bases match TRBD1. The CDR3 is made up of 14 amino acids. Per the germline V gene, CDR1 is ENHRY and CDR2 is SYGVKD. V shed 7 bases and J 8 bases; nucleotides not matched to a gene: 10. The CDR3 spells CAIKKDRDIDEQFF. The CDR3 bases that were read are TGTGCCATCAAGAAGGACAGGGATATCGATGAG.

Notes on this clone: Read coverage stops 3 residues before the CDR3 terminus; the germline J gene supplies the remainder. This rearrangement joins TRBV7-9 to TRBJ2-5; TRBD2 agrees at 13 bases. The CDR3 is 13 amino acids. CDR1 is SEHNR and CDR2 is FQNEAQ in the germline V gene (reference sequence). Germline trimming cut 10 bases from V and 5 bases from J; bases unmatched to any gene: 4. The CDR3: CATGLAGLETQYF. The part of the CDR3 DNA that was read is TGTGCCACGGGACTAGCGGGGCTGGAGACC.

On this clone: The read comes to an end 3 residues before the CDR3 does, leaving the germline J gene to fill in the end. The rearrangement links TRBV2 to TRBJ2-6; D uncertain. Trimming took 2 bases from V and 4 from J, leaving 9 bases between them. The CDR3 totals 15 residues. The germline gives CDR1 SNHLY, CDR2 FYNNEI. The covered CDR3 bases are TGTGCCAGCAGTGAACTCCCAGGCGGGGCCAACGTC. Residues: CASSELPGGANV. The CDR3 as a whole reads CASSELPGGANVLTF.

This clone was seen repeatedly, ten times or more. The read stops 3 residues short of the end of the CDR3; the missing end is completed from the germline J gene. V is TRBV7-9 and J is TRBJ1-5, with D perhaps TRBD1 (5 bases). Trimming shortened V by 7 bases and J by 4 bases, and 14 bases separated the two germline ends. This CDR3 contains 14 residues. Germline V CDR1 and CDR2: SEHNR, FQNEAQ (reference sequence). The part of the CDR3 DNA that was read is TGTGCCAGCACCTACTCAACAGGAAATCAGCCC. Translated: CASTYSTGNQP. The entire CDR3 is CASTYSTGNQPQHF.

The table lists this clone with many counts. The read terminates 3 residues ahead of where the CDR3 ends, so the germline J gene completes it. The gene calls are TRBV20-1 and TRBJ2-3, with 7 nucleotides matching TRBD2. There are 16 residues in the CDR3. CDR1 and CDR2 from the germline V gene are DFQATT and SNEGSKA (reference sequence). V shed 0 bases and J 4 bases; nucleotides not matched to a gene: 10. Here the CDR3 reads CSARDDGGSLPDTQYF. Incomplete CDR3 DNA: TGCAGTGCTAGAGACGACGGGGGGTCCCTCCCAGATACG.

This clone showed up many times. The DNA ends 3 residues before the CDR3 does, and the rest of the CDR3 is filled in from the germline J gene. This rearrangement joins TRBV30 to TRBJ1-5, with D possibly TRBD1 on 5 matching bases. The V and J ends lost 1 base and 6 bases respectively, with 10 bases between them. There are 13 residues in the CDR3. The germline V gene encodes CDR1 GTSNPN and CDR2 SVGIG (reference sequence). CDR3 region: CAWSGSGVQPQHF. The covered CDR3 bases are TGTGCCTGGAGTGGATCGGGGGTTCAGCCC. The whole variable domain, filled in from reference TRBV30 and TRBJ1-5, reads SQTIHQWPATLVQPVGSPLSLECTVEGTSNPNLYWYRQAAGRGLQLLFYSVGIGQISSEVPQNLSASRPQDRQFILSSKKLLLSDSGFYLCAWSGSGVQPQHFGDGTRLSIL.

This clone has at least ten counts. CDR3 amino acids: CASSPGQTGANVLTF. CDR3 bases read: TGCGCCAGCAGCCCGGGACAGACTGGGGCCAACGTC. This chain connects TRBV5-1 to TRBJ2-6; 7 bases line up with TRBD1. The read comes to an end 3 residues before the CDR3 does, leaving the germline J gene to fill in the end. In germline, CDR1 is SGHRS, CDR2 YFSETQ. CDR3 length equals 15 residues. V lost 4 bases to trimming and J lost 2 bases; unmatched junction nucleotides: 3.

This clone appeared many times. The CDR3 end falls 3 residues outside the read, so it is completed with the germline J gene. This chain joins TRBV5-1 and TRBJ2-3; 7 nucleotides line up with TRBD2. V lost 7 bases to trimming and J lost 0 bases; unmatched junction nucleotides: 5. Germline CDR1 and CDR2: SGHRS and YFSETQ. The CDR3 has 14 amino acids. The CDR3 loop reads CASPTSPSTDTQYF. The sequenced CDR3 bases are TGCGCCAGCCCGACTAGCCCGAGCACAGATACG.

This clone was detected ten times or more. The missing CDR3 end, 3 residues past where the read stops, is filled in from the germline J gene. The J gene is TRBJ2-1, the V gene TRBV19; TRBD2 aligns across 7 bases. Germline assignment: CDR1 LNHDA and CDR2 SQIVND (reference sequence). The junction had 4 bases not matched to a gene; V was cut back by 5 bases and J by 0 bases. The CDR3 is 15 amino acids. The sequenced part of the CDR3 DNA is TGTGCCAGTAGTTGGTCTAGCGGCTCCTACAATGAG. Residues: CASSWSSGSYNE. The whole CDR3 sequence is CASSWSSGSYNEQFF.

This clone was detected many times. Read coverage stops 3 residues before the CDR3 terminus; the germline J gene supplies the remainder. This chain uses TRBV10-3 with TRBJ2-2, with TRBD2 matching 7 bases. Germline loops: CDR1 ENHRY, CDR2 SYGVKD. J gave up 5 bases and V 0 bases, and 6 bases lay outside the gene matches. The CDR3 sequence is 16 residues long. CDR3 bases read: TGTGCCATCAGTGAGTCGCTAGCGGACCAAACCGGGGAG. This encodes CAISESLADQTGE. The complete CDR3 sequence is CAISESLADQTGELFF.

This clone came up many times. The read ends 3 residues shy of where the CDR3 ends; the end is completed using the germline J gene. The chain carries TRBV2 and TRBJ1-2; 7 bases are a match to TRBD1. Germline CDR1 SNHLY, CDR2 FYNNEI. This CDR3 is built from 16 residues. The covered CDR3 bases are TGTGCCAGCAGTGAAGGGGACAGCCGCTTAGGGGGCGGC. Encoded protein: CASSEGDSRLGGG. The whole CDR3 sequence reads CASSEGDSRLGGGYTF. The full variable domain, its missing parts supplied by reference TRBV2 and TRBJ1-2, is EPEVTQTPSHQVTQMGQEVILRCVPISNHLYFYWYRQILGQKVEFLVSFYNNEISEKSEIFDDQFSVERPDGSNFTLKIRSTKLEDSAMYFCASSEGDSRLGGGYTFGSGTRLTVV.

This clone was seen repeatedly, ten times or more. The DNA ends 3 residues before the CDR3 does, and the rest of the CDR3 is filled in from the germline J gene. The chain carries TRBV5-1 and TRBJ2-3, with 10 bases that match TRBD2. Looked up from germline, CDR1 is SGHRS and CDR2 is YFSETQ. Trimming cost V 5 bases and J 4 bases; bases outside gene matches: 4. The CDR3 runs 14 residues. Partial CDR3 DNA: TGCGCCAGCAGTGGACTAGCGGTTTCAGATACG. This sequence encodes CASSGLAVSDT. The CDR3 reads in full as CASSGLAVSDTQYF.

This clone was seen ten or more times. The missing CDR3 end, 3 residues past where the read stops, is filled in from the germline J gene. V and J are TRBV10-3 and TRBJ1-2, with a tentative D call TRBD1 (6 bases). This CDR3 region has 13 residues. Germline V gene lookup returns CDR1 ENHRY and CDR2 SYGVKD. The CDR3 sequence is CAIRAGEADGYTF. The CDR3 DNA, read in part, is TGTGCCATCAGGGCAGGGGAAGCGGACGGC.

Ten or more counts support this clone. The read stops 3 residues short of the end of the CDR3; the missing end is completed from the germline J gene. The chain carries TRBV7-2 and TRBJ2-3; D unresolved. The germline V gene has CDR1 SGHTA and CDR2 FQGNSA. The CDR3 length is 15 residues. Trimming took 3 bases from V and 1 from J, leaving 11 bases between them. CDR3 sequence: CASSFDFSGTDTQYF. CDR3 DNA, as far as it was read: TGTGCCAGCAGCTTTGATTTTTCAGGCACAGATACG.